The 13 T cell receptor beta chains given below trace back to one sample, sequenced in a study of CD8+ T cells in alopecia areata. TCR sequencing used cDNA made by reverse transcription of extracted RNA. TCRdb keeps only in-frame clones here, not all; method: immunoSEQ multiplex PCR. Of roughly 150,000 clones listed, 45% to 65% are singletons. Treatment in this sample: oral pan-JAK inhibitor, 5-10 mg twice daily. The sequences come from CD8+ T cells sorted from blood, collected at week 4, from a patient treated with tofacitinib. The receptors shown here come from a human donor with alopecia areata.

V is TRBV6-6 and J is TRBJ1-6, with D perhaps matching TRBD1 (5 bases). Germline assignment: CDR1 MNHNY and CDR2 SVGAGI (reference sequence). There are 14 residues in the CDR3. V lost 7 bases, J lost 10 bases, and 17 bases lay in between. The CDR3 sequence: CASTLRAQGSPLHF. CDR3 coding DNA: TGTGCCAGCACCCTAAGAGCTCAGGGCTCACCCCTCCACTTT.

This clone was counted only a few times. V gene TRBV25-1 combines with J gene TRBJ2-7, with D unresolved. Germline CDR1 reads MGHDK; CDR2 reads SYGVNS. This CDR3 is built from 14 residues. Trimming shortened V by 2 bases and J by 3 bases, and 11 bases separated the two germline ends. CDR3 in DNA: TGTGCCAGCAGTGAACTGGGCGGAAACTACGAGCAGTACTTC. This encodes CASSELGGNYEQYF.

The chain uses TRBV4-1 and TRBJ1-2; D remains ambiguous. V lost 3 bases to trimming and J lost 8 bases, with 13 bases between them. Germline V gene sequence: CDR1 MGHRA, CDR2 YSYEKL. This CDR3 region has 13 residues. The CDR3 DNA is TGCGCCAGCAGCCAGATCGAACAAGGAGGCTACACCTTC. Amino acids: CASSQIEQGGYTF.

This rearrangement joins TRBV23-1 to TRBJ1-3, with a tentative D call TRBD1 (5 bases). TRBV23-1 carries the ORF label, with uncertain function. The V gene lost 1 base and the J gene lost 6 bases, with 22 bases spanning the gap. The length of the CDR3 is 18 residues. CDR3 protein: CASSQWERGRPNENTIYF. The CDR3 bases are TGCGCCAGCAGTCAATGGGAAAGGGGCAGGCCGAACGAAAACACCATATATTTT.

This clone has just a few counts. The rearrangement joins TRBV10-3 to TRBJ2-3; 8 positions match TRBD2. Germline V lookup: CDR1 ENHRY, CDR2 SYGVKD. The CDR3 is 14 amino acids. V shed 6 bases and J 1 base; nucleotides not matched to a gene: 3. This CDR3 is CAISPAGGTDTQYF. For the CDR3, the DNA is TGTGCCATCAGCCCAGCGGGAGGCACAGATACGCAGTATTTT.

The J gene is TRBJ2-1, the V gene TRBV27, with TRBD1 matching over 8 bases. There are 16 residues in the CDR3. V lost 5 bases to trimming and J lost 5 bases; unmatched junction nucleotides: 11. CDR1 and CDR2 (germline): MNHEY, SMNVEV (reference sequence). The CDR3 DNA follows: TGTGCCAGCAGTATCCTCCTCGGGACAGGCGACAATGAGCAGTTCTTC. Translated, it gives CASSILLGTGDNEQFF.

This clone appeared a few times. The chain has TRBV5-1 and TRBJ2-1; no definite D call. V was clipped by 4 bases and J by 6 bases, with 17 bases between them. CDR1 SGHRS and CDR2 YFSETQ come from the germline V gene. The length of the CDR3 is 15 residues. DNA for the CDR3: TGCGCCAGCAGCCCCAGTTGGTTTTTTGTCAATGAGCAGTTCTTC. It yields the protein CASSPSWFFVNEQFF.

The rearrangement links TRBV6-1 to TRBJ1-5; no clear D gene. Trimming left V 2 bases short and J 6 bases short, with 14 bases between. Germline-derived CDR1 and CDR2 are MNHNS and SASEGT. This CDR3 contains 15 residues. The CDR3 here is CASSEIGEGGQPQHF. CDR3 in DNA: TGTGCCAGCAGTGAAATCGGGGAAGGAGGTCAGCCCCAGCATTTT.

The chain combines TRBV12-5 with TRBJ1-5; TRBD1 is a possible D gene (6 bases). The CDR3 runs 16 residues. Germline CDR1 and CDR2: LGHNT and FRNRAP. Trimming took 3 bases from V and 2 from J, leaving 14 bases between them. The CDR3 nucleotides read TGTGCTAGTGGTTTAAACAGGGTAGCGGGCAATCAGCCCCAGCATTTT. It yields the protein CASGLNRVAGNQPQHF.

The chain joins TRBV6-5 to TRBJ2-2; no firm D call. Looked up from germline, CDR1 is MNHEY and CDR2 is SVGAGI. V was trimmed by 8 bases and J by 2 bases, leaving 9 bases between them. CDR3 length equals 13 residues. CDR3: CASVSRNTGELFF. The CDR3 DNA is TGTGCCAGCGTGAGCCGTAACACCGGGGAGCTGTTTTTT.

This rearrangement joins TRBV27 to TRBJ2-2; D possibly matches TRBD1 or TRBD2 (5 bases each). Germline-derived CDR1 and CDR2 are MNHEY and SMNVEV (reference sequence). The V end lost 1 base, the J end lost 0 bases, and 15 bases lay between the germline ends. This CDR3 has 18 amino acids. CDR3 protein: CASSLLQGVAPNTGELFF. DNA of the CDR3: TGTGCCAGCAGTTTATTGCAGGGAGTGGCCCCGAACACCGGGGAGCTGTTTTTT.

This clone was seen just once. This chain joins TRBV5-1 and TRBJ2-7; D gene ambiguous. The V end was cut by 0 bases, the J end by 1 base, with 5 bases between. CDR3 length equals 13 residues. The V gene's germline CDR1 is SGHRS and CDR2 YFSETQ. CDR3 DNA: TGCGCCAGCAGCTTGGCTACTTCCTACGAGCAGTACTTC. Translating it yields CASSLATSYEQYF.

This clone occurred a few times. Sequence at one end of the junction differs from germline and may be a read error. The rearrangement links TRBV7-7 to TRBJ2-1; the D gene is possibly TRBD2 (5 bases). This CDR3 comprises 16 residues. Germline loops: CDR1 SSHAT, CDR2 FNYEAQ (reference sequence). In DNA, the CDR3 is TGTGCTAGCAGCGAGTGGACGGGAAGCTCCTACAATGAGCAGTTCTTC. As protein: CASSEWTGSSYNEQFF. Looking up the rest from reference TRBV7-7 and TRBJ2-1 gives the full variable domain: GAGVSQSPRYKVTKRGQDVTLRCDPISSHATLYWYQQALGQGPEFLTYFNYEAQPDKSGLPSDRFSAERPEGSISTLTIQRTEQRDSAMYRCASSEWTGSSYNEQFFGPGTRLTVL.